One sample yielded the 30 T cell receptor beta chains listed below, sequenced in a study of cytomegalovirus exposure and HLA in healthy donors (TCRdb year 2017). The library was obtained by the immunoSEQ multiplex PCR assay. The multiplex PCR relied on a mix of 60 forward primers for TCR Vbeta segments and 13 reverse primers for TCR Jbeta segments. Imported from immuneACCESS, the table was reduced by TCRdb to in-frame sequences with V and J called. These copies leave out some clones; in studies compared against another copy, an unresolved V gene accounts for under half, and the cause of the remainder is not known. The sample table contains over 120,000 clones; only one count was recorded for under 80% of them. The ten biggest clones cover 4.3% of the sample. Sequenced sample: PBMCs. These TCRs come from a man aged 18 to 29 in good health and CMV-seropositive.

The rearrangement links TRBV5-4 to TRBJ2-5; a weak D match, TRBD1 (5 bases). The tail of the sequence fits TRBJ2-7 better, so the J call may be wrong. CDR3 size: 12 residues. CDR1 is SGHNT, CDR2 YYREEE, per germline (reference sequence). The CDR3 spells CASSWGGYEQYF. The CDR3 region has the DNA TGTGCCAGCAGCTGGGGCGGCTACGAGCAGTACTTC.

This clone turned up a few times. The CDR3 spells CASSDLSAGGTDTQYF. The CDR3 DNA reads TGTGCCAGCAGCGACCTTAGCGCCGGGGGCACAGATACGCAGTATTTT. The chain has TRBV9 and TRBJ2-3; a possible D gene is TRBD2 (5 bases). Germline CDR1 reads SGDLS; CDR2 reads YYNGEE. The V gene lost 3 bases and the J gene lost 1 base, with 15 bases spanning the gap. The CDR3 extends over 16 amino acids.

The rearrangement joins TRBV28 to TRBJ2-4, with D unclear. This CDR3 comprises 16 residues. Germline V gene sequence: CDR1 MDHEN, CDR2 SYDVKM. V was trimmed by 7 bases and J by 2 bases, leaving 18 bases between them. The CDR3 DNA reads TGTGCCAGCACCACCGGCGGTCTTCGTTCCAAAAACATTCAGTACTTC. It is translated as CASTTGGLRSKNIQYF.

As for this clone: One junction end disagrees with the germline gene, perhaps due to a read error. The rearrangement joins TRBV25-1 to TRBJ1-5; D is possibly TRBD1 (6 bases). This CDR3 spans 15 amino acids. Per the germline V gene, CDR1 is MGHDK and CDR2 is SYGVNS. This CDR3 reads CTSSESRDTNQPQHF. The CDR3 DNA reads as TGTACCAGCAGTGAATCTCGGGACACTAATCAGCCCCAGCATTTT.

V gene TRBV6-5 combines with J gene TRBJ2-7; 7 nucleotides align to TRBD1. Germline trimming cut 9 bases from V and 6 bases from J; bases unmatched to any gene: 5. Per germline, CDR1 MNHEY and CDR2 SVGAGI. The CDR3 contains 11 residues. The CDR3 spells CASTRGTEQYF. CDR3 sequence (DNA): TGTGCCAGTACCAGGGGGACCGAGCAGTACTTC.

J is TRBJ2-1 and V is TRBV5-4; D perhaps matches TRBD1 (6 bases). The CDR3 runs 12 residues. CDR1 is SGHNT and CDR2 is YYREEE in the germline V gene (reference sequence). V lost 4 bases and J 9 bases, leaving 11 bases between the germline ends. CDR3 protein: CASSLQGSEQFF. CDR3 in DNA: TGTGCCAGCAGCCTCCAGGGGAGTGAGCAGTTCTTC.

This CDR3 reads CASSETWQANYGYTF. The CDR3 coding sequence is TGTGCCAGCAGTGAAACGTGGCAGGCAAACTATGGCTACACCTTC. The chain links TRBV2 to TRBJ1-2; D is uncertain. The CDR3 consists of 15 residues. CDR1 is SNHLY and CDR2 is FYNNEI in the germline V gene. Trimming took off 2 bases at V and 2 bases at J, with 12 bases between the two ends.

This chain connects TRBV7-2 to TRBJ2-1, with a weak D call TRBD1 (5 bases). The CDR3 runs 16 residues. Germline CDR1 and CDR2: SGHTA and FQGNSA. Trimming left V 2 bases short and J 0 bases short, with 11 bases between. CDR3 protein: CASSLRGLDSYNEQFF. DNA of the CDR3: TGTGCCAGCAGCTTAAGGGGCCTCGACTCCTACAATGAGCAGTTCTTC.

The rearrangement links TRBV28 to TRBJ1-2; D is unclear. CDR3 size: 13 residues. Germline loops: CDR1 MDHEN, CDR2 SYDVKM. V lost 5 bases and J lost 7, with 14 bases in between. In DNA, the CDR3 is TGTGCCAGCAGTACTCTCGGGGTATTTGGCTACACCTTC. It specifies CASSTLGVFGYTF.

The chain has TRBV5-4 and TRBJ2-1; 10 bases fit TRBD1. The CDR3 is 15 residues long. With 3 bases clipped from V and 4 bases from J, the junction kept 4 bases outside the gene matches. The V gene's germline CDR1 is SGHNT and CDR2 YYREEE (reference sequence). The CDR3 protein is CASSSTGGPYNEQFF. CDR3 nucleotides: TGTGCCAGCAGCTCGACAGGGGGCCCTTACAATGAGCAGTTCTTC.

This clone is a singleton in its sample. The V gene is TRBV30, the J gene TRBJ2-1, with 8 bases identical to TRBD2. Germline CDR1 reads GTSNPN; CDR2 reads SVGIG (reference sequence). V dropped 7 bases and J dropped 7; count of bases not matched to a gene: 6. The CDR3 runs to 12 residues. The CDR3 sequence is CASGGPGNEQFF. The DNA for the CDR3 is TGTGCCTCGGGAGGGCCGGGGAATGAGCAGTTCTTC.

The V and J genes are TRBV29-1 and TRBJ2-1, with D perhaps TRBD1 (5 bases). The CDR3 is 12 amino acids. Germline-derived CDR1 and CDR2 are SQVTM and ANQGSEA. Trimming took off 0 bases at V and 7 bases at J, with 7 bases between the two ends. The CDR3 DNA sequence: TGCAGCGTTGAAGACCCAGGGAATGAGCAGTTCTTC. Its protein product is CSVEDPGNEQFF.

The V gene is TRBV10-3, the J gene TRBJ2-1; D is perhaps TRBD1 (5 bases). From germline, CDR1 is ENHRY and CDR2 SYGVKD. The V and J ends lost 6 bases and 7 bases respectively, with 13 bases between them. The CDR3 sequence is 13 residues long. As DNA, the CDR3 is TGTGCCATCAGGACAGACCCTAGGAATGAGCAGTTCTTC. It translates to CAIRTDPRNEQFF.

V and J are TRBV5-1 and TRBJ2-2; no clear D. Trimming took off 2 bases at V and 1 base at J, with 9 bases between the two ends. CDR3 length: 15 amino acids. The germline V gene has CDR1 SGHRS and CDR2 YFSETQ. The CDR3 loop is CASSLIAENTGELFF. The CDR3 nucleotides are TGCGCCAGCAGCTTAATCGCGGAGAACACCGGGGAGCTGTTTTTT.

The CDR3, as DNA: TGTGCCAGCAGCCCCGCGCGTGTTGGACAGTACGAGACCCAGTACTTC. This gives the protein CASSPARVGQYETQYF. The genes are TRBV14 and TRBJ2-5; weak D call: TRBD1 (6 bases). Deletions cut 4 bases from V and 5 bases from J, with 20 bases between. Germline loops: CDR1 SGHDN, CDR2 FVKESK. The CDR3 extends over 16 amino acids.

This chain uses TRBV28 with TRBJ2-1, with 7 bases lining up with TRBD2. V shed 5 bases and J 15 bases; nucleotides not matched to a gene: 7. The germline V gene has CDR1 MDHEN and CDR2 SYDVKM. This CDR3 has 11 residues. CDR3 amino acids: CASSGAGESFF. The CDR3 coding sequence is TGTGCCAGCAGTGGTGCGGGGGAGTCGTTCTTC.

J is TRBJ1-1 and V is TRBV18, with 8 bases aligning to TRBD1. Germline CDR1 is KGHSH and CDR2 is LQKENI. V was clipped by 4 bases and J by 1 base; unmatched bases: 2. CDR3 size: 14 residues. CDR3 sequence: CASSRDRGNTEAFF. In DNA, the CDR3 is TGTGCCAGCTCACGCGACAGGGGGAACACTGAAGCTTTCTTT.

A single count supports this clone. The chain carries TRBV15 and TRBJ1-5; D is unclear. The germline V and J ends were trimmed by 1 base and 6 bases, with 7 bases remaining between them. Germline CDR1 is LNHNV and CDR2 is YYDKDF (reference sequence). The CDR3 contains 13 residues. The CDR3 is CATSRAGSQPQHF. The CDR3 DNA reads TGTGCCACCAGCAGAGCGGGGTCTCAGCCCCAGCATTTT. Together with reference TRBV15 and TRBJ1-5, the CDR3 gives the full variable domain: DAMVIQNPRYQVTQFGKPVTLSCSQTLNHNVMYWYQQKSSQAPKLLFHYYDKDFNNEADTPDNFQSRRPNTSFCFLDIRSPGLGDTAMYLCATSRAGSQPQHFGDGTRLSIL.

The genes are TRBV7-2 and TRBJ2-2, with TRBD2 as a possible D gene (6 bases). Germline V CDR1 and CDR2: SGHTA, FQGNSA. This CDR3 region has 16 residues. V lost 5 bases and J lost 1, with 14 bases in between. In nucleotides, the CDR3 is TGTGCCAGCAGCCCTTTTATGGGGGGGAACACCGGGGAGCTGTTTTTT. The encoded protein is CASSPFMGGNTGELFF.

V gene TRBV19 combines with J gene TRBJ2-7; a possible D gene is TRBD1 (5 bases). The CDR3 has 15 residues. The germline V gene encodes CDR1 LNHDA and CDR2 SQIVND (reference sequence). V was shortened by 1 base and J by 1 base, with 11 bases between the two germline ends. The CDR3 region is CASSIGTGPSYEQYF. In DNA, the CDR3 is TGTGCCAGTAGTATAGGCACAGGACCATCCTACGAGCAGTACTTC.

In its sample, this clone was seen once. This chain uses TRBV5-1 with TRBJ2-2; D may be TRBD2 (6 bases). CDR1 is SGHRS and CDR2 is YFSETQ in the germline V gene. The CDR3 sequence is 14 residues long. V was pared by 1 base and J by 6 bases, with 10 bases between. The CDR3 sequence: CASSLLGGAGELFF. The CDR3 DNA is TGCGCCAGCAGCTTGTTAGGCGGGGCCGGGGAGCTGTTTTTT.

The V call is TRBV28, the J call TRBJ2-3, with TRBD1 identical over 8 bases. The germline CDR1 and CDR2 sequences are MDHEN and SYDVKM. The CDR3 runs 15 residues. V was pared by 8 bases and J by 1 base, with 8 bases of the junction left unmatched. Written as DNA, the CDR3 is TGTGCCAGCGGAAAGACAGGGGAGGGCACAGATACGCAGTATTTT. Its translation: CASGKTGEGTDTQYF. Full variable domain (outside the CDR3, taken from reference TRBV28 and TRBJ2-3): DVKVTQSSRYLVKRTGEKVFLECVQDMDHENMFWYRQDPGLGLRLIYFSYDVKMKEKGDIPEGYSVSREKKERFSLILESASTNQTSMYLCASGKTGEGTDTQYFGPGTRLTVL.

The chain couples TRBV5-4 to TRBJ1-1, with D perhaps TRBD1 (5 bases). The CDR3 consists of 15 residues. Trimming stripped 3 bases from V and 3 bases from J, with 15 bases between. Germline lookup yields CDR1 SGHNT and CDR2 YYREEE (reference sequence). The CDR3 DNA sequence: TGTGCCAGCAGCTCTCCCAAGGGGTGGCACACTGAAGCTTTCTTT. Translated, it gives CASSSPKGWHTEAFF.

J is TRBJ2-3 and V is TRBV5-1, with TRBD1 as a possible D gene (6 bases). CDR1 SGHRS and CDR2 YFSETQ come from the germline V gene. The CDR3 runs to 14 residues. Between the trimmed V and J ends, which lost 0 bases and 3 bases, there was a span of 8 bases. CDR3 in amino acids: CASSLDQGTDTQYF. CDR3 nucleotides: TGCGCCAGCAGCTTGGATCAGGGGACAGATACGCAGTATTTT.

The sample holds one count of this clone. This chain uses TRBV7-2 with TRBJ2-3; a possible D gene is TRBD2 (5 bases). Between the trimmed V and J ends, which lost 4 bases and 6 bases, there was a span of 14 bases. Per germline, CDR1 SGHTA and CDR2 FQGNSA. The CDR3 is 14 amino acids. Here the CDR3 DNA reads TGTGCCAGCAGCTCCCGGGCGGGCGCTGATACGCAGTATTTT. Translated, it gives CASSSRAGADTQYF.

A few counts support this clone. This rearrangement joins TRBV6-5 to TRBJ1-2; D gene uncertain. Per the germline V gene, CDR1 is MNHEY and CDR2 is SVGAGI. The CDR3 runs 13 residues. Trimming removed 0 bases from V and 4 bases from J, with 6 bases in between. Here the CDR3 DNA reads TGTGCCAGCAGTTACTCGGAGGCCTATGGCTACACCTTC. Translating gives CASSYSEAYGYTF.

The gene calls are TRBV28 and TRBJ1-4; maybe TRBD1 (6 bases). CDR1 is MDHEN and CDR2 is SYDVKM in the germline V gene. Between the trimmed V and J ends, which lost 5 bases and 5 bases, there was a span of 15 bases. The CDR3 loop spans 15 amino acids. In DNA, the CDR3 is TGTGCCAGCAGTCCACCGGACAGTTCAAATGAAAAACTGTTTTTT. It translates to CASSPPDSSNEKLFF.

This chain uses TRBV5-1 with TRBJ2-3; maybe TRBD1 (6 bases). The CDR3 runs 13 residues. Germline CDR1 and CDR2: SGHRS and YFSETQ. V dropped 4 bases and J dropped 4 bases, with 10 bases sitting between them. Written as DNA, the CDR3 is TGCGCCAGCAGCCTTACAGGGCCAGATACGCAGTATTTT. Protein: CASSLTGPDTQYF.

This clone appeared a few times. The gene calls are TRBV13 and TRBJ1-2, with 8 bases fitting TRBD1. J was trimmed by 2 bases and V by 5 bases; bases with no gene match: 1. The CDR3 totals 13 residues. CDR1 and CDR2 (germline): PRHDT, FYEKMQ (reference sequence). CDR3 amino acids: CASSRQGNYGYTF. The CDR3 DNA reads as TGTGCCAGCAGCCGACAGGGGAACTATGGCTACACCTTC.

The J gene is TRBJ2-7, the V gene TRBV10-3, with 12 nucleotides matching TRBD1. CDR3 size: 16 residues. CDR1 ENHRY and CDR2 SYGVKD come from the germline V gene. V shed 7 bases and J 7 bases; nucleotides not matched to a gene: 14. CDR3 DNA: TGTGCCATCACCAAGACCGGGACAGGGGGCCTTATGGAGCAGTACTTC. Translation gives CAITKTGTGGLMEQYF.